This T cell receptor beta chain was recorded in a study of Ad26.COV2.S vaccination and SARS-CoV-2 variants. This CDR3 spans 15 amino acids. Germline V gene sequence: CDR1 SGHTS, CDR2 YDEGEE. V dropped 9 bases and J dropped 2 bases, with 20 bases sitting between them. Regarding treatment: roughly 20 received Ad26.COV2.S at low or high dose, single or two shots; roughly five received placebo; per-sample allocation not given. Vaccine and placebo recipients were sampled on day 63 after the first injection. Its platform was an Ad26 vector, and its expressed antigen was Wuhan-strain SARS-CoV-2 spike. Here immunoSEQ multiplex PCR was the method, and the copy in TCRdb shows in-frame clones only, minus some. The table lists 300,000 to 400,000 clones, approximately 87% of them singletons, with 5% to 6.5% in the top ten.

This receptor was taken from a person between 18 and 60 years old who received the Ad26.COV2.S COVID-19 vaccine or a placebo. The chain combines TRBV5-8 with TRBJ2-5, with D perhaps TRBD2 (5 bases). Specimen: peripheral blood, collected in a trial of Ad26.COV2.S vaccine versus placebo. CDR3 in DNA: TGTGCCACCTCGAGTTTCCGGACTTTTCAAGAGACCCAGTACTTC. It translates to CATSSFRTFQETQYF.